This TCR beta chain was observed in a study of PD-L1 blockade in urothelial cancer. Time point noted: peripheral blood 6 weeks after treatment start. The CDR3 has 19 residues. Germline-derived CDR1 and CDR2 are MGHRA and YSYEKL. V shed 1 base, J shed 1 base, and the junction held 10 bases outside the gene matches. The method was immunoSEQ multiplex PCR; TCRdb's version includes in-frame clones alone and lacks a portion of them. The repertoire holds about 40,000 clones, with 84% as singletons. The V and J genes are TRBV4-1 and TRBJ2-2; TRBD2 matches 9 bases. The TCR was taken from a man aged 40-55 years with urothelial cancer. This sample comprised PBMCs, obtained around atezolizumab (anti-PD-L1) treatment. DNA for the CDR3: TGCGCCAGCAGCCAAGCCGGCGGGAGGGCCGCTCAGAACACCGGGGAGCTGTTTTTT. As protein: CASSQAGGRAAQNTGELFF.